This T cell receptor (beta chain) originates from a study of Ad26.COV2.S vaccination and SARS-CoV-2 variants. Treatment here: roughly 18 received Ad26.COV2.S at low or high dose, single or two shots; about 5 received placebo; per-sample allocation not given. The investigators took samples on day 63 after the first vaccine or placebo injection. The study used a vaccine consisting of an Ad26 vector that expressed Wuhan-strain SARS-CoV-2 spike. Trimming stripped 3 bases from V and 1 base from J, with 6 bases between. The CDR3 has 14 residues. CDR1 MDHEN and CDR2 SYDVKM come from the germline V gene. Data came from immunoSEQ multiplex PCR; TCRdb stores just in-frame clones and leaves some out. This table holds 450,000 to 550,000 clones, roughly nine tenths found once.

This chain uses TRBV28 with TRBJ1-4; TRBD1 might be the D (5 bases). Source: peripheral blood, taken in a trial of Ad26.COV2.S vaccine versus placebo. The sequence came from a person between 18 and 60 years old who received the Ad26.COV2.S COVID-19 vaccine or a placebo. Written as DNA, the CDR3 is TGTGCCAGCAGTTTTGGGGGAACTAATGAAAAACTGTTTTTT. It translates to CASSFGGTNEKLFF.